The present entry profiles one T cell receptor (beta chain) with its context. This sample is part of a study of CD8 T cells in ankylosing spondylitis. TCRdb redid the calling of the 5' RACE reads with MiXCR, one entry per CDR3 protein. Of approximately 240,000 distinct CDR3 sequences listed, 20% to 30% were seen once; the top ten hold approximately 0.61%. The germline V gene encodes CDR1 DFQATT and CDR2 SNEGSKA (reference sequence). Unmatched junction bases numbered 14, after V lost 5 bases and J lost 4 bases. The CDR3 is 15 residues long. What was sequenced was blood, either unsorted or a sorted T cell fraction (not recorded which). The receptor was isolated from a male donor with ankylosing spondylitis or in good health (not recorded which). The chain joins TRBV20-1 to TRBJ2-7; 7 bases fit TRBD1. CDR3 protein: CSAVNRGKAPYEQYF. DNA of the CDR3: TGCAGTGCTGTGAACAGGGGAAAGGCTCCTTACGAGCAGTACTTC.